This TCR beta chain is drawn from a study of T cell changes during pregnancy in multiple sclerosis. Using immunoSEQ multiplex PCR, the repertoire was profiled, and TCRdb retains in-frame clones only, with some absent. The table records around 30,000 clones, 90% to 95% of them present only once. This TCR was recovered from a female donor with multiple sclerosis, enrolled in a pregnancy study. Source: CD8+ T cells from peripheral blood mononuclear cells, taken before pregnancy.

The CDR3 coding sequence is TGTGCCAGCAGCCCAGGGAACGGGCCCAGCACTTACGAGCAGTACTTC. It codes for CASSPGNGPSTYEQYF. The J gene is TRBJ2-7, the V gene TRBV7-6, with D possibly matching TRBD1 (5 bases). Germline loops: CDR1 SGHVS, CDR2 FNYEAQ. With 5 bases removed from V and 4 bases from J, the gap between germline ends came to 21 bases. This CDR3 is 16 amino acids long.